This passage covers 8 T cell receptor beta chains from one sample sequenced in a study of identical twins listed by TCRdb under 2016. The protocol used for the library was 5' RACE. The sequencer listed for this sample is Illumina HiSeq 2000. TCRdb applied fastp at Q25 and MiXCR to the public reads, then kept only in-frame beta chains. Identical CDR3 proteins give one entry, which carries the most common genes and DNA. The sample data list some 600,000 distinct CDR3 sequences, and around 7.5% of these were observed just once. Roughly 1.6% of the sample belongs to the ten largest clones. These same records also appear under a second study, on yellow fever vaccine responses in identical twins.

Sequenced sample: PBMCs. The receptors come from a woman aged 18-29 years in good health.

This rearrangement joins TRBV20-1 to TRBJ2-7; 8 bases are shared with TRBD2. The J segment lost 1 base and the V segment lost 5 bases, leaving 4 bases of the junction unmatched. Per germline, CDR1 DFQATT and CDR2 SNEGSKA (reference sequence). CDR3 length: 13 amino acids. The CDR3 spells CSADGLASYEQYV. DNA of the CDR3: TGCAGTGCTGACGGACTAGCTTCCTACGAGCAGTACGTC.

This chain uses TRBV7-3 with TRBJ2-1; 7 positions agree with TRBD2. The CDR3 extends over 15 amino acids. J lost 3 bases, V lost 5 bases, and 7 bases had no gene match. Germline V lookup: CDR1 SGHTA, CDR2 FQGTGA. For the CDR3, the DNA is TGTGCCAGCAGCCTCACTAGCGAGGGCTACAATGAGCAGTTCTTC. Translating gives CASSLTSEGYNEQFF.

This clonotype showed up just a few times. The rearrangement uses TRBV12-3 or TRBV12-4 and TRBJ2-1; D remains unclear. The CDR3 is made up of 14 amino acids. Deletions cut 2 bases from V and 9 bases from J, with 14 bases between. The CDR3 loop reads CASSLPPPGLEQFF. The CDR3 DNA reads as TGTGCCAGCAGTTTACCTCCCCCCGGTCTTGAGCAGTTCTTC.

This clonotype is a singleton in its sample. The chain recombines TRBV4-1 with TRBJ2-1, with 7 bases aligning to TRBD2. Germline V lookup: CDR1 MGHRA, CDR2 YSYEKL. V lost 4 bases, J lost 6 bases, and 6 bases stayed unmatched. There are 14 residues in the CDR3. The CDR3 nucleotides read TGCGCCAGCAGCCGACCCGGGACTACCAATGAGCAGTTCTTC. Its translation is CASSRPGTTNEQFF.

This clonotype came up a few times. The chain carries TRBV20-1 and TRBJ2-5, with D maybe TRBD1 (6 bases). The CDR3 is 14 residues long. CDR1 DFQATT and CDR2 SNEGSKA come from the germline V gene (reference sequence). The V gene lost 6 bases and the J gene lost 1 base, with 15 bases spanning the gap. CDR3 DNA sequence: TGCAGTGCCGACCAGGGGCCCATCCAAGAGACCCAGTACTTC. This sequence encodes CSADQGPIQETQYF.

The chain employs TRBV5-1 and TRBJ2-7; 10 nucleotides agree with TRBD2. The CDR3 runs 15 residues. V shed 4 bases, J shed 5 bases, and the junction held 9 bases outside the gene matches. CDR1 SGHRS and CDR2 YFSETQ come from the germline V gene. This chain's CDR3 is CASSALLAGMDEQYF. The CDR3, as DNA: TGCGCCAGCAGCGCCTTACTAGCGGGAATGGACGAGCAGTACTTC.

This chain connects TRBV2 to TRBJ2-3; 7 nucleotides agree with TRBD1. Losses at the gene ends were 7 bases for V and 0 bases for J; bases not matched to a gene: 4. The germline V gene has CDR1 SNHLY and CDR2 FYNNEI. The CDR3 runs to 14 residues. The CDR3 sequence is CASKTGQSTDTQYF. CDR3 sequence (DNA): TGTGCCAGCAAAACGGGACAGAGCACAGATACGCAGTATTTT.

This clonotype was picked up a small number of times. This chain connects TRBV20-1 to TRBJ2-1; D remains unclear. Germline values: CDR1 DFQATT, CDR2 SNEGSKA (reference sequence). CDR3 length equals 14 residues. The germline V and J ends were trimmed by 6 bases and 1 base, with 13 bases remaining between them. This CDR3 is CSAKPLGSYNEQFF. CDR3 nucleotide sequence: TGCAGTGCCAAACCCCTAGGTTCCTACAATGAGCAGTTCTTC.